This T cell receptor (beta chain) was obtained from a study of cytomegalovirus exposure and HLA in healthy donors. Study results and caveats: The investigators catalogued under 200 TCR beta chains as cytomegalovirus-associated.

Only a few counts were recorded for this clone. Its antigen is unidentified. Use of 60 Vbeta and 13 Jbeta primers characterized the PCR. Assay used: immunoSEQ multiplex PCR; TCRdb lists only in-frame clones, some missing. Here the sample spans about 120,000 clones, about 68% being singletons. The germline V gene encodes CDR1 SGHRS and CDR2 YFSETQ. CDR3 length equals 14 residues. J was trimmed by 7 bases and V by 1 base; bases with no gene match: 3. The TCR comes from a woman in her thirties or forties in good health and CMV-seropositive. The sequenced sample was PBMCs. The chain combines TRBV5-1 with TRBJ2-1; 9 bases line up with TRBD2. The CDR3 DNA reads TGCGCCAGCAGCTTGACCCTAGCGGGGAATGAGCAGTTCTTC. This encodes CASSLTLAGNEQFF. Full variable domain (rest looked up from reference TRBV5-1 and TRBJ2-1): KAGVTQTPRYLIKTRGQQVTLSCSPISGHRSVSWYQQTPGQGLQFLFEYFSETQRNKGNFPGRFSGRQFSNSRSEMNVSTLELGDSALYLCASSLTLAGNEQFFGPGTRLTVL.